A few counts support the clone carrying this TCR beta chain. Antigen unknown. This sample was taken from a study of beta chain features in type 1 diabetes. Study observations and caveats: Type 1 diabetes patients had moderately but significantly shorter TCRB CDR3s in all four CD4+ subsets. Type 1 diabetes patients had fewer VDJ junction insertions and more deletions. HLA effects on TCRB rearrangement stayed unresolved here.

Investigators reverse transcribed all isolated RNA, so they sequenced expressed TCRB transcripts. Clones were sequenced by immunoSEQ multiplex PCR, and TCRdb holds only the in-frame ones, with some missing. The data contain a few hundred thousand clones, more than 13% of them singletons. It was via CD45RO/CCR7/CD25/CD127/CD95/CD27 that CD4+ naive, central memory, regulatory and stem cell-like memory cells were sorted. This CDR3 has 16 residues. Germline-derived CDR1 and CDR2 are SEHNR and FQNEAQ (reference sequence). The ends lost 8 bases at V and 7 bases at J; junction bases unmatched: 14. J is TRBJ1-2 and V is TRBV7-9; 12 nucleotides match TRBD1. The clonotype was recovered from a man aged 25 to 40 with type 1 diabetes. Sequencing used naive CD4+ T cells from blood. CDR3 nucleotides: TGTGCCAGCGGGGTAATAGCGGGACAGGGGGCCCTTGGCTACACCTTC. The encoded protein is CASGVIAGQGALGYTF.